Described below is a single T cell receptor beta chain sequence and its context. This sample was included in a study of blood T cell repertoires in COVID-19. The overall study: Sites in the United States, Italy and Spain provided acute and convalescent COVID-19 samples. Nucleic acid was either cDNA or gDNA, and it came from T cells, B-cell-depleted T cells, or PBMCs.

Germline V gene sequence: CDR1 MNHNY, CDR2 SVGAGI (reference sequence). V was clipped by 4 bases and J by 7 bases, with 16 bases between them. The length of the CDR3 is 15 residues. TCRdb keeps only in-frame clones here, not all; method: immunoSEQ multiplex PCR. The sample has roughly 82,000 clones; around 83% are singletons. The receptor's source is an older woman with acute or convalescent COVID-19. The chain recombines TRBV6-6 with TRBJ1-4, with D tentatively TRBD1 (5 bases). Sequenced: peripheral blood. Written as DNA, the CDR3 is TGTGCCAGCAGTTCGATGGGGGGGGTCAGTGAAAAACTGTTTTTT. Protein: CASSSMGGVSEKLFF.